This T cell receptor (beta chain) stems from a study of low-dose radiotherapy and immunotherapy resistance in tumors (dated 2022 in TCRdb). For the wider study: In Cohort 1, 0.5 Gy per fraction was delivered every 2 weeks, and a total PTV dose of 6.5 Gy was prescribed. In Cohort 2, 1 Gy per fraction was delivered every two weeks, for a total of 13 Gy over 26 weeks. Patients were given nivolumab as a 240 mg flat dose every two weeks and ipilimumab at 1 mg/kg every six weeks, with both drugs delivered intravenously. Cyclophosphamide 200 mg/m2 was given intravenously every two weeks, one day before each radiation and immunotherapy administration. Aspirin 300 mg was taken orally once daily by patients for four cycles, starting on cycle 1 day 1. No randomization into treatment groups was done for the people taking part in the trial. Eight patients were included in the translational analysis, namely three from the first dose cohort plus the first five from the second dose cohort.

The time point label, read with the paper, signifies: after trial treatment. The sample's treatment or condition, from its label and the paper: LDRT plus nivolumab, ipilimumab, low-dose cyclophosphamide and aspirin (RACIN trial). Donors were enrolled in RACIN, a single-arm phase I dose-escalation trial in which nivolumab, ipilimumab, aspirin, low-dose cyclophosphamide and low-dose radiotherapy were combined. Patients with advanced, TIL-negative solid tumors were considered eligible. Data came from an Illumina HiSeq 2500. First-strand cDNA was synthesized with Superscript III and a set of TRAV- and TRBV-specific primers, covering both TCRalpha and TCRbeta chains. TCRs were amplified with Phusion for around 21 PCR cycles, with a constant-region primer paired with the adapter attached to the V primers. The MessageAmp II aRNA Amplification Kit was used to amplify the isolated mRNA, with in vitro transcription run for around 15 hours at 37 degrees C. The Dynabeads mRNA DIRECT Purification Kit was used to isolate the mRNA for TCR sequencing. Indexed Illumina adapters were added in a second Phusion PCR of roughly 25 cycles, and the PCR products were purified with AMPure XP beads. As for the authors' bioinformatics: Using custom Perl scripts, TCR sequences encoding the same protein were pooled, out-of-frame sequences were removed, and the abundance of each clonotype was computed. Any TCR sequence supported by only a single read was excluded from analysis. The metrics used to describe the repertoires included Shannon entropy, Gini index, clonality, richness, and the frequency of TCRs shared between repertoires. TCRdb trimmed public reads at Q25 via fastp, called clones via MiXCR and kept in-frame beta chains. Every distinct CDR3 protein forms one entry, paired with its most common genes and DNA. These V and J calls are TCRdb output, not the study's own analysis. The sample table lists tens of thousands of distinct CDR3 sequences, about 20% of them with a count of one. The ten top clones hold around 13% of the sample.

The CDR3 numbers 16 residues from cysteine through phenylalanine. Only the CDR3 DNA is retained, 48 bases long and in frame from the first base. V is pared back by 3 bases and J by 0 bases, with 17 bases lying between the germline termini. From the germline V gene (reference sequence), CDR1 is GTSNPN and CDR2 is SVGIG. This clonotype was observed a handful of times. What this receptor recognizes is not known. The input lacks base qualities; no much larger clone sits a single base away. The receptor's source is a female donor with ovarian cancer. The specimen comprised PBMCs, sampled after low-dose radiotherapy plus immunotherapy. The chain is encoded by TRBV30 joined to TRBJ1-1; no D gene is confidently identified. The CDR3: CAWRRALSPMNTEAFF. The DNA sequence is given as TGTGCCTGGAGAAGGGCTCTAAGCCCTATGAACACTGAAGCTTTCTTT.